Shown below are 28 T cell receptor beta chains from a single sample sequenced in a study of T cell responses to AZD1222 COVID-19 vaccine. Generated by immunoSEQ multiplex PCR, the TCRdb table keeps only in-frame clones and is missing some. The table includes 150,000 to 200,000 clones, 80% to 90% detected once. The sequencing here drew on peripheral blood, taken on day 0 of AZD1222 vaccination. The receptors were sampled from an adult in good health.

The chain couples TRBV5-4 to TRBJ2-6; possibly TRBD1 or TRBD2 for D (5 bases each). CDR1 and CDR2 (germline): SGHNT, YYREEE (reference sequence). The V gene lost 1 base and the J gene lost 0 bases, with 8 bases spanning the gap. The CDR3 is made up of 16 amino acids. CDR3 sequence reads: CASSLSGGSGANVLTF. The CDR3 DNA reads as TGTGCCAGCAGCTTGAGTGGGGGCTCTGGGGCCAACGTCCTGACTTTC.

The V and J genes are TRBV27 and TRBJ1-1; 7 bases align to TRBD1. CDR1 and CDR2 from the germline V gene are MNHEY and SMNVEV (reference sequence). The CDR3 has 14 amino acids. J was trimmed by 6 bases and V by 6 bases; bases with no gene match: 10. The CDR3 region is CASRGGGAYSEAFF. For the CDR3, the DNA is TGTGCCAGCAGGGGAGGGGGCGCATATTCTGAAGCTTTCTTT.

The gene calls are TRBV29-1 and TRBJ1-5, with 9 bases that match TRBD1. The V segment lost 7 bases and the J segment 0 bases; nucleotides outside the gene matches: 13. The CDR3 has 17 amino acids. CDR1 is SQVTM, CDR2 ANQGSEA, per germline. CDR3 sequence: CSAMDRGPFYSNQPQHF. CDR3 DNA: TGCAGCGCTATGGACAGGGGCCCCTTTTATAGCAATCAGCCCCAGCATTTT.

The chain recombines TRBV27 with TRBJ1-2; 9 bases match TRBD1. The CDR3 extends over 15 amino acids. V lost 2 bases to trimming and J lost 7 bases; unmatched junction nucleotides: 8. Germline lookup yields CDR1 MNHEY and CDR2 SMNVEV (reference sequence). CDR3 amino acids: CASSLTGTGPAGYTF. For the CDR3, the DNA is TGTGCCAGCAGTTTAACCGGGACAGGGCCTGCTGGCTACACCTTC.

The chain uses TRBV6-5 and TRBJ2-3; D gene uncertain. V was cut by 4 bases and J by 3 bases, with 14 bases left in between. In germline, CDR1 is MNHEY, CDR2 SVGAGI. The CDR3 totals 15 residues. The CDR3 region is CASSLFGVMTDTQYF. The DNA for the CDR3 is TGTGCCAGCAGTTTATTTGGGGTTATGACAGATACGCAGTATTTT.

The chain is built from TRBV7-9 and TRBJ1-1, with a weak D call TRBD1 (5 bases). Germline assignment: CDR1 SEHNR and CDR2 FQNEAQ (reference sequence). Between the trimmed V and J ends, which lost 5 bases and 3 bases, there was a span of 19 bases. The CDR3 spans 16 residues. The CDR3: CASSQGSRSWDTEAFF. The CDR3 nucleotides are TGTGCCAGCAGCCAGGGCAGCAGGAGTTGGGACACTGAAGCTTTCTTT.

On this clone: This CDR3 is also generated by other DNA sequences in the sample. J is TRBJ1-2 and V is TRBV27; D is undetermined. CDR1 and CDR2 (germline): MNHEY, SMNVEV (reference sequence). V lost 0 bases and J 3 bases, leaving 11 bases between the germline ends. The CDR3 consists of 15 residues. CDR3: CASSLSVGGDYGYTF. The CDR3 DNA is TGTGCCAGCAGTTTATCTGTCGGAGGAGACTATGGCTACACCTTC.

The chain has TRBV5-5 and TRBJ2-2; no definite D call. Germline-derived CDR1 and CDR2 are SGHKS and YYEKEE (reference sequence). The CDR3 covers 13 residues. V lost 5 bases and J lost 5, with 10 bases in between. The DNA for the CDR3 is TGTGCCAGCAGGTCCCTCGGGACCGGGGAGCTGTTTTTT. Translated, it gives CASRSLGTGELFF.

V gene TRBV30 combines with J gene TRBJ1-1; the match to TRBD1 covers 8 bases. Looked up from germline, CDR1 is GTSNPN and CDR2 is SVGIG (reference sequence). The CDR3 totals 16 residues. The V gene end was trimmed by 3 bases and the J gene end by 0 bases; junction bases not matched to a gene: 9. The CDR3 coding sequence is TGTGCCTGGAGACAAGGACAGGGAGGGATGAACACTGAAGCTTTCTTT. Residues: CAWRQGQGGMNTEAFF.

The genes are TRBV7-9 and TRBJ2-5; D gene uncertain. V lost 0 bases and J lost 6, with 11 bases in between. CDR3 length equals 14 residues. Germline V lookup: CDR1 SEHNR, CDR2 FQNEAQ (reference sequence). CDR3 sequence (DNA): TGTGCCAGCAGCTTAGCGGCAAGAGGAAAGACCCAGTACTTC. It translates to CASSLAARGKTQYF. The entire variable domain, with the rest obtained from reference TRBV7-9 and TRBJ2-5, is as follows: DTGVSQNPRHKITKRGQNVTFRCDPISEHNRLYWYRQTLGQGPEFLTYFQNEAQLEKSRLLSDRFSAERPKGSFSTLEIQRTEQGDSAMYLCASSLAARGKTQYFGPGTRLLVL.

CDR3 nucleotide sequence: TGTGCCAGCAGCTTGTTGTTCGGTTTTAACACCGGGGAGCTGTTTTTT. It codes for CASSLLFGFNTGELFF. The chain carries TRBV5-4 and TRBJ2-2; unclear D gene. Germline loops: CDR1 SGHNT, CDR2 YYREEE (reference sequence). Trimming cost V 1 base and J 2 bases, with 12 bases left between them. The length of the CDR3 is 16 residues.

This clone was observed a few times. The rearrangement joins TRBV6-1 to TRBJ2-2; the D is unclear. The V end lost 2 bases, the J end lost 6 bases, and 7 bases lay between the germline ends. CDR1 is MNHNS, CDR2 SASEGT, per germline. The CDR3 runs 13 residues. CDR3 region: CASSEISSGELFF. CDR3 nucleotides: TGTGCCAGCAGTGAAATTAGCTCCGGGGAGCTGTTTTTT.

V usage is TRBV6-5 and J usage is TRBJ1-1, with D unclear. CDR3 length equals 13 residues. CDR1 and CDR2 from the germline V gene are MNHEY and SVGAGI. V gave up 10 bases and J gave up 0 bases, with 12 bases separating them. Written as DNA, the CDR3 is TGTGCCACCAAACGGCAGATGAACACTGAAGCTTTCTTT. This encodes CATKRQMNTEAFF.

The chain carries TRBV9 and TRBJ2-1, with 8 bases lining up with TRBD2. From germline, CDR1 is SGDLS and CDR2 YYNGEE. The CDR3 consists of 15 residues. With 2 bases clipped from V and 5 bases from J, the junction kept 6 bases outside the gene matches. The CDR3 loop is CASSVAGTRNNEQFF. For the CDR3, the DNA is TGTGCCAGCAGCGTGGCCGGGACTAGGAACAATGAGCAGTTCTTC. Together with reference TRBV9 and TRBJ2-1, the CDR3 gives the full variable domain: DSGVTQTPKHLITATGQRVTLRCSPRSGDLSVYWYQQSLDQGLQFLIQYYNGEERAKGNILERFSAQQFPDLHSELNLSSLELGDSALYFCASSVAGTRNNEQFFGPGTRLTVL.

The CDR3 nucleotides are TGTGCCAGCAGAGACACCAGCTCCTACAATGAGCAGTTCTTC. This translates into CASRDTSSYNEQFF. The chain combines TRBV6-5 with TRBJ2-1, with D uncertain. Trimming stripped 6 bases from V and 0 bases from J, with 9 bases between. This CDR3 is 14 amino acids long. The germline V gene has CDR1 MNHEY and CDR2 SVGAGI.

This chain links TRBV29-1 with TRBJ2-7; D is unclear. The V gene lost 1 base and the J gene lost 5 bases, with 12 bases spanning the gap. This CDR3 comprises 13 residues. The germline V gene has CDR1 SQVTM and CDR2 ANQGSEA. Here the CDR3 reads CSVEGSNSDEQYF. CDR3 nucleotide sequence: TGCAGCGTTGAAGGCAGTAACAGTGACGAGCAGTACTTC.

This chain uses TRBV18 with TRBJ2-2; D is unresolved. Looked up from germline, CDR1 is KGHSH and CDR2 is LQKENI. This CDR3 contains 15 residues. V dropped 2 bases and J dropped 0 bases, with 7 bases sitting between them. CDR3 DNA sequence: TGTGCCAGCTCACCAATCGCCCCGAACACCGGGGAGCTGTTTTTT. Amino acid sequence: CASSPIAPNTGELFF.

The rearrangement links TRBV5-6 to TRBJ1-2; D is ambiguous. The V end lost 0 bases, the J end lost 3 bases, and 9 bases lay between the germline ends. This CDR3 region has 14 residues. Germline V gene sequence: CDR1 SGHDT, CDR2 YYEEEE. The CDR3 sequence is CASSLAVVDYGYTF. CDR3 nucleotide sequence: TGTGCCAGCAGCTTGGCCGTAGTGGACTATGGCTACACCTTC.

This sequence joins TRBV29-1 and TRBJ1-3; D call uncertain. Trimming cost V 1 base and J 0 bases, with 7 bases left between them. From germline, CDR1 is SQVTM and CDR2 ANQGSEA. The CDR3 has 14 residues. This CDR3 reads CSVEVQRSGNTIYF. Written as DNA, the CDR3 is TGCAGCGTTGAAGTACAGCGCTCTGGAAACACCATATATTTT.

This clone was observed once. V and J are TRBV11-2 and TRBJ1-2; D ambiguous. The length of the CDR3 is 16 residues. V lost 2 bases and J 7 bases, leaving 20 bases between the germline ends. CDR1 and CDR2 (germline): SGHAT, FQNNGV. This CDR3 reads CASSLNPGVLIPGYTF. As DNA, the CDR3 is TGTGCCAGCAGCTTAAATCCCGGGGTACTGATCCCTGGCTACACCTTC.

The rearrangement joins TRBV27 to TRBJ2-1; no definite D call. Germline CDR1 reads MNHEY; CDR2 reads SMNVEV (reference sequence). This CDR3 is 19 amino acids long. The V end was cut by 0 bases, the J end by 1 base, with 19 bases between. CDR3 sequence reads: CASSLSPPLPDRSYNEQFF. For the CDR3, the DNA is TGTGCCAGCAGTTTATCGCCCCCTCTCCCCGATAGATCCTACAATGAGCAGTTCTTC.

This clone was found once. This chain uses TRBV2 with TRBJ1-1, with D uncertain. Germline lookup yields CDR1 SNHLY and CDR2 FYNNEI. Trimming cost V 7 bases and J 8 bases, with 8 bases left between them. The CDR3 runs to 10 residues. The CDR3: CASIGREAFF. The CDR3 DNA reads as TGTGCCAGCATAGGCAGAGAAGCTTTCTTT. Full variable domain (remainder filled in from reference TRBV2 and TRBJ1-1): EPEVTQTPSHQVTQMGQEVILRCVPISNHLYFYWYRQILGQKVEFLVSFYNNEISEKSEIFDDQFSVERPDGSNFTLKIRSTKLEDSAMYFCASIGREAFFGQGTRLTVV.

This chain uses TRBV6-5 with TRBJ1-4; D perhaps matches TRBD1 (6 bases). The CDR3 has 13 residues. Germline assignment: CDR1 MNHEY and CDR2 SVGAGI. The V and J ends lost 7 bases and 5 bases respectively, with 11 bases between them. The chain's CDR3 is CASNPGVNEKLFF. In DNA form, the CDR3 reads TGTGCCAGCAACCCAGGGGTCAATGAAAAACTGTTTTTT.

This chain uses TRBV4-1 with TRBJ2-7; either TRBD1 or TRBD2 may supply D (5 bases each). Trimming removed 5 bases from V and 2 bases from J, with 13 bases in between. The germline V gene has CDR1 MGHRA and CDR2 YSYEKL. The CDR3 loop spans 14 amino acids. This CDR3 reads CASSARDGTYEQYF. The CDR3 DNA is TGCGCCAGCAGCGCCCGGGACGGTACCTACGAGCAGTACTTC.

The chain uses TRBV30 and TRBJ2-5, with a possible D match to TRBD1 (6 bases). This CDR3 is built from 13 residues. V was pared by 0 bases and J by 2 bases, with 7 bases between. The germline gives CDR1 GTSNPN, CDR2 SVGIG (reference sequence). This chain's CDR3 is CAWSVRGQETQYF. Here the CDR3 DNA reads TGTGCCTGGAGTGTAAGGGGGCAAGAGACCCAGTACTTC.

The gene calls are TRBV7-9 and TRBJ2-3, with D perhaps matching TRBD2 (6 bases). The V end was cut by 5 bases, the J end by 6 bases, with 18 bases between. This CDR3 spans 15 amino acids. Germline V gives CDR1 SEHNR, CDR2 FQNEAQ (reference sequence). CDR3 sequence (DNA): TGTGCCAGCAGCCGTATCAGGGCCAGCGGGGATACGCAGTATTTT. Protein: CASSRIRASGDTQYF. Combining the CDR3 with reference TRBV7-9 and TRBJ2-3 gives the whole variable domain DTGVSQNPRHKITKRGQNVTFRCDPISEHNRLYWYRQTLGQGPEFLTYFQNEAQLEKSRLLSDRFSAERPKGSFSTLEIQRTEQGDSAMYLCASSRIRASGDTQYFGPGTRLTVL.

J is TRBJ1-2 and V is TRBV10-3, with TRBD1 matching 8 bases. CDR3 length: 13 residues. Germline V gene lookup returns CDR1 ENHRY and CDR2 SYGVKD. V trimming: 7 bases; J trimming: 7 bases; junction bases outside the gene matches: 8. The CDR3 region is CAIMPGGAGGYTF. CDR3 DNA: TGTGCCATCATGCCAGGGGGCGCCGGTGGCTACACCTTC.

The chain carries TRBV2 and TRBJ2-7; TRBD2 agrees at 15 bases. V shed 4 bases and J 6 bases; nucleotides not matched to a gene: 7. Germline-derived CDR1 and CDR2 are SNHLY and FYNNEI. This CDR3 has 16 residues. CDR3 loop: CASSGTSGGALGEQYF. CDR3 bases: TGTGCCAGCAGTGGGACTAGCGGGGGGGCACTAGGCGAGCAGTACTTC.